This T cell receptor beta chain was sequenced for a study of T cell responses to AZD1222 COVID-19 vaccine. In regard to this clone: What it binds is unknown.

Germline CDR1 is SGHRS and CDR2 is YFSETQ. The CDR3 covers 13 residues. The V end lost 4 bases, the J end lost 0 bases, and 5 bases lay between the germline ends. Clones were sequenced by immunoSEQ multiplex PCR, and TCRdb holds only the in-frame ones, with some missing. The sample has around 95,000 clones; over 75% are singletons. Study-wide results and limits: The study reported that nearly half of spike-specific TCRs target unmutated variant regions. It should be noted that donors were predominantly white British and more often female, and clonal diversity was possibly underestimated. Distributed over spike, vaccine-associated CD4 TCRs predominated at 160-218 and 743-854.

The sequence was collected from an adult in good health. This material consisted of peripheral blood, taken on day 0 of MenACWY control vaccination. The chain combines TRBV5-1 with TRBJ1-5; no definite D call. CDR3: CASSADSNQPQHF. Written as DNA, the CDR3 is TGCGCCAGCAGCGCCGATAGCAATCAGCCCCAGCATTTT. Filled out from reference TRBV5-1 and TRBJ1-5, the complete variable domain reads KAGVTQTPRYLIKTRGQQVTLSCSPISGHRSVSWYQQTPGQGLQFLFEYFSETQRNKGNFPGRFSGRQFSNSRSEMNVSTLELGDSALYLCASSADSNQPQHFGDGTRLSIL.